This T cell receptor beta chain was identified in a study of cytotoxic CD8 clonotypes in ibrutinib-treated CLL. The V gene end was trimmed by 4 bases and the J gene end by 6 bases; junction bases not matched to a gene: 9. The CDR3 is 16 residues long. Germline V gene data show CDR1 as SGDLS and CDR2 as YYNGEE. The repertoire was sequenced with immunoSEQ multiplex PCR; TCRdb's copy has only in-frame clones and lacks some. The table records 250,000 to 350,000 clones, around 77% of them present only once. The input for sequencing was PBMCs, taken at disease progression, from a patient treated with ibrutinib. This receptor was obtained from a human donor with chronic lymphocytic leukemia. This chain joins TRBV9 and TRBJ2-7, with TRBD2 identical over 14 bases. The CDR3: CASSPRLAGGPSEQYF. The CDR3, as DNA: TGTGCCAGCAGCCCCCGACTAGCGGGAGGGCCGTCCGAGCAGTACTTC.